This T cell receptor (beta chain) emerged from a study of vaccination effects on CD4 cells after COVID-19. Overall study context: Peptide-pool stimulation followed by sequencing identified expanded antigen-specific CD4+ clonotypes in the ViraFEST assay.

After removal of 0 bases from V and 4 bases from J, the junction contained 3 bases not matched to a gene. The V gene's germline CDR1 is MNHEY and CDR2 SVGAGI. The length of the CDR3 is 14 residues. Worth noting for this clone: The antigen is undetermined.

Data came from immunoSEQ multiplex PCR; TCRdb stores just in-frame clones and leaves some out. The sample contains 45,000 to 65,000 clones, about four fifths of which appear only once. Whole-study findings and limits: Limitations: small convalescent group and missing early post-infection timepoints.

At the end of 10 days of culture, CD4+ T cells were isolated. As their vaccination, participants received two doses of either BNT162b2 or mRNA-1273. The input for sequencing was CD4+ T cells from PBMCs cultured without peptide, taken after COVID-19 vaccination. The J gene is TRBJ2-7, the V gene TRBV6-5, with 7 bases matching TRBD2. This clonotype was sampled from a human donor who received a COVID-19 vaccine. The CDR3 protein is CASSYSGGTYEQYF. CDR3 nucleotide sequence: TGTGCCAGCAGTTACTCGGGAGGGACTTACGAGCAGTACTTC.